This paragraph covers one TCR beta chain sequence. Its target is not known. Documented time point: pre-sensitization, week 0. Treatment indicated: therapeutic diphenylcyclopropenone sensitization with weekly scalp DPC. Blood was collected ahead of every patch test applied. Authors' processing steps: Sampled TCR counts reached a median of roughly 98,000 per sample, with values ranging from 23,224 to 690,600. TCRdb independently ran MiXCR on the RACE reads; one entry per CDR3 protein. The V and J calls, along with clone size, are taken from TCRdb and not from the paper's own processing. Here the sample spans some 59,000 distinct CDR3 sequences, approximately 11% being singletons. The V gene end was trimmed by 6 bases and the J gene end by 3 bases; junction bases not matched to a gene: 8. This CDR3 region has 16 residues. These data belong to a study of human T cells and chemical hapten exposure. Study information: Researchers reported sensitizing an approximately 2 cm by approximately 2 cm upper inner arm skin site with 2% DPC.

General study results and limits: Sensitizing with DPC caused no change in TCRs above 1 in 1000 frequency.

This TCR was sampled from a woman between 35 and 50 years old with alopecia areata. Some clones in this sample may be carry-over from other donors' samples. The J gene is TRBJ2-2, the V gene TRBV12-3 or TRBV12-4, with 9 bases matching TRBD2. The sequencing used whole blood, collected in connection with sensitization to the hapten diphenylcyclopropenone (DPC). CDR3 sequence: CASRPPTSGDTGELFF. DNA of the CDR3: TGTGCCAGCAGGCCTCCGACTAGCGGAGACACCGGGGAGCTGTTTTTT.